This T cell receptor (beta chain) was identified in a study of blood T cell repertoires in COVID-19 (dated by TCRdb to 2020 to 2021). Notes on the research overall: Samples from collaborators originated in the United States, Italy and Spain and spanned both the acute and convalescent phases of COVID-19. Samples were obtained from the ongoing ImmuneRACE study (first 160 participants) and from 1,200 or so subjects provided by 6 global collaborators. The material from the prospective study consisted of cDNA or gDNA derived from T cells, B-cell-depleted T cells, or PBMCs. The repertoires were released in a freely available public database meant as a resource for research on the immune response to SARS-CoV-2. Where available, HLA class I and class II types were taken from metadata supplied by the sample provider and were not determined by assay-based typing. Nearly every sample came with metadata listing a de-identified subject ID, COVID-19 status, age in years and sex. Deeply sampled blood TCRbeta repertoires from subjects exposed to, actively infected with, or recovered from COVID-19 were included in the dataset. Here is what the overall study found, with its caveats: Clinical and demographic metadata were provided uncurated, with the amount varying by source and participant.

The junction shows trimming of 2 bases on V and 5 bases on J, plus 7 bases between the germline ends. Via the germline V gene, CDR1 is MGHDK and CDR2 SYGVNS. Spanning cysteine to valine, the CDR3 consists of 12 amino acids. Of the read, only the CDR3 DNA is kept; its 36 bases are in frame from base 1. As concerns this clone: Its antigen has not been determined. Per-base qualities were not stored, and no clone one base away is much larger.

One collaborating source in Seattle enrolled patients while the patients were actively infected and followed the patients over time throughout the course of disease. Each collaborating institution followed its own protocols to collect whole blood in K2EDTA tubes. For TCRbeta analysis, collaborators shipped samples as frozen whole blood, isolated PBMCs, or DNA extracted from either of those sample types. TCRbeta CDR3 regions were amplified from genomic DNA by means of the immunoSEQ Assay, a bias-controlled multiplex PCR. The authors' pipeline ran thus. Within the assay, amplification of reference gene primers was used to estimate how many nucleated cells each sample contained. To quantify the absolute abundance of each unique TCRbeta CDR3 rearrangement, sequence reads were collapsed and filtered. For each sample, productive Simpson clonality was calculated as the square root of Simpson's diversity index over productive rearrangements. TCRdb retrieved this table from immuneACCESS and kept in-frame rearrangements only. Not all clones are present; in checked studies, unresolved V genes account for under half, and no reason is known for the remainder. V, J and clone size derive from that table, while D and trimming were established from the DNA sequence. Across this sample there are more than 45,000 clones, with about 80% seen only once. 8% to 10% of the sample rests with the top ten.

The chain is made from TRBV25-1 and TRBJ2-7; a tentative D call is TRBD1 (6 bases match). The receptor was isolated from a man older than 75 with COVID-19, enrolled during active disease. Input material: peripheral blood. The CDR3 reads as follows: CASSEQGNEQYV. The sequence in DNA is TGTGCCAGCAGTGAACAGGGGAACGAGCAGTACGTC.